Sequencing of this T cell receptor beta chain was carried out in a study of cytomegalovirus exposure and HLA in healthy donors. Study overall: Early released data comprised some 91 million unique TCRs from HLA-typed donors. Notes on the study in general: Most TCR sequences were uncommon, yet certain public TCRs appeared in many donors. Some highly shared sequence variants likely arose as a pipeline artifact. In a later analysis, the majority of CMV-associated beta chains seemingly showed HLA restriction.

Researchers ran the PCR with 60 Vbeta and 13 Jbeta primers. Only in-frame clones appear in the TCRdb table, and some are missing; sequencing was by immunoSEQ multiplex PCR. This table holds some 120,000 clones, under 70% found once. Concerning this clone: Antigen: not known. At the DNA level, this CDR3 is encoded by other sequences in the same sample as well.

Trimming removed 5 bases from V and 2 bases from J, with 13 bases in between. The CDR3 runs 14 residues. Germline CDR1 reads SGHAT; CDR2 reads FQNNGV. This clonotype originated in a man between 25 and 39 years old in good health and CMV-seropositive. This sequence joins TRBV11-2 and TRBJ2-7, with a possible D match to TRBD2 (6 bases). The material sequenced was PBMCs. The CDR3 loop reads CASSTPLAPYEQYV. The CDR3, as DNA: TGTGCCAGCAGCACACCACTAGCACCCTACGAGCAGTACGTC.